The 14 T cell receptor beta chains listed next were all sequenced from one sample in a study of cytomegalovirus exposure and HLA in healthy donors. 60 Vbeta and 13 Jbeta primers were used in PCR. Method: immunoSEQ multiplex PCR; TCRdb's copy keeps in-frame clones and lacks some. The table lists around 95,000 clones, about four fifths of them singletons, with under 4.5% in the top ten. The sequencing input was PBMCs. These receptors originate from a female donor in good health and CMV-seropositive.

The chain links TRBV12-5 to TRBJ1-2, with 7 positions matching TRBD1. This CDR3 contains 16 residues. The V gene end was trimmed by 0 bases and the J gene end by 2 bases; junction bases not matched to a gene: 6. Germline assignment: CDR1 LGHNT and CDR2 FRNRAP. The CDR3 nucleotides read TGTGCTAGTGGTTTGGTACTGGGGACAGAAAACTATGGCTACACCTTC. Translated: CASGLVLGTENYGYTF.

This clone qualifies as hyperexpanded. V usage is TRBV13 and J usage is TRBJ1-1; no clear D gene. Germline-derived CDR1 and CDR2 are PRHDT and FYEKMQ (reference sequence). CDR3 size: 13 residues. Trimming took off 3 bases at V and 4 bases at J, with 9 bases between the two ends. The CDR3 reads CASSLRPGTEAFF. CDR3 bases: TGTGCCAGCAGCTTGCGACCGGGCACTGAAGCTTTCTTT.

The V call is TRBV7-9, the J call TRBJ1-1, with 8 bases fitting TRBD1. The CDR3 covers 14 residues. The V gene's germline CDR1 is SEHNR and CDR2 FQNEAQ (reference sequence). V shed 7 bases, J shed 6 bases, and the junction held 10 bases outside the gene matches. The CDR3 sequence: CASTSDRGVAEAFF. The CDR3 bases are TGTGCCAGCACCTCCGACAGGGGTGTCGCTGAAGCTTTCTTT.

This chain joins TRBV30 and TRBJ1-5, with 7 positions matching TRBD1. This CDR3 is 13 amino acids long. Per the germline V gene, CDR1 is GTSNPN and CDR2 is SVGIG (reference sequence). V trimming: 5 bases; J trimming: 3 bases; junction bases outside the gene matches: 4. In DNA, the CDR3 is TGTGCCTGGGAGACAGGGACCAATCAGCCCCAGCATTTT. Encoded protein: CAWETGTNQPQHF.

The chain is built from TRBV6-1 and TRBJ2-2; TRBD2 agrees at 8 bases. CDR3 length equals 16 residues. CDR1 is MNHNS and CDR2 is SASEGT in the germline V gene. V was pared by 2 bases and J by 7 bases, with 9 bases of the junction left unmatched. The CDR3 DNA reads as TGTGCCAGCAGTGAACAGGCGGGGGGCGTTAACGGGGAGCTGTTTTTT. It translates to CASSEQAGGVNGELFF.

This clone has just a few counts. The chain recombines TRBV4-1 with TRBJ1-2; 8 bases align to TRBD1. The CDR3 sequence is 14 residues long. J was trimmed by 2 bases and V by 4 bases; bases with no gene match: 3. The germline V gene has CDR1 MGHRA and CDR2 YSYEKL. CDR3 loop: CASSRTGSNYGYTF. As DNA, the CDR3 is TGCGCCAGCAGCCGGACAGGGTCCAACTATGGCTACACCTTC.

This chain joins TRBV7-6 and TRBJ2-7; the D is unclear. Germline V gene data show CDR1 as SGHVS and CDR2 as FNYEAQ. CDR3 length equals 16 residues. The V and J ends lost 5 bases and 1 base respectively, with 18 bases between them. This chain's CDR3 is CASSPPTGSGSYEQYF. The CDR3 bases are TGTGCCAGCAGCCCCCCCACGGGTTCTGGATCCTACGAGCAGTACTTC.

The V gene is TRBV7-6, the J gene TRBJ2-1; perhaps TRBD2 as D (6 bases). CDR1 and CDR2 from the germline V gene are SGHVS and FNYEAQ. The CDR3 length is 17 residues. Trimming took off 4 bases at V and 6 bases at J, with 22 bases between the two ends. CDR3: CASSSGLSQTLSNEQFF. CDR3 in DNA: TGTGCCAGCAGCTCAGGACTATCCCAGACCCTCAGCAATGAGCAGTTCTTC.

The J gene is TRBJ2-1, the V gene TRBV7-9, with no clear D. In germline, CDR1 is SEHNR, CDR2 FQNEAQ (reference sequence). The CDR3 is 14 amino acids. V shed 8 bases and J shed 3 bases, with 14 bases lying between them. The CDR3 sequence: CASGNNDIYNEQFF. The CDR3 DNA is TGTGCCAGCGGAAATAATGACATCTACAATGAGCAGTTCTTC.

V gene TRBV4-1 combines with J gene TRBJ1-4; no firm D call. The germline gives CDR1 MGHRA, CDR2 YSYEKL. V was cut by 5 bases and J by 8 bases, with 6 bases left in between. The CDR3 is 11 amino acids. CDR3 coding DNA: TGCGCCAGCAGCGCACAGGAAAAACTGTTTTTT. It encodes CASSAQEKLFF.

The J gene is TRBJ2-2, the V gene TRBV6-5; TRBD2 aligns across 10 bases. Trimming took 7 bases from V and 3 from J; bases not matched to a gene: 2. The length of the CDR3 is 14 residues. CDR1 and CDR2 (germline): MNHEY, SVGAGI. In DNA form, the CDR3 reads TGTGCCAGCACAGCGGGAGGGGACACCGGGGAGCTGTTTTTT. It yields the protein CASTAGGDTGELFF.

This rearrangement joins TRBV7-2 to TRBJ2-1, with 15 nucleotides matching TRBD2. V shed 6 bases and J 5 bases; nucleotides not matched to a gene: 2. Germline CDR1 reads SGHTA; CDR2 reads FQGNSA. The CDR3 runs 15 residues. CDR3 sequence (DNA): TGTGCCAGCAGACGGACTAGCGGGAGGGACAATGAGCAGTTCTTC. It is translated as CASRRTSGRDNEQFF. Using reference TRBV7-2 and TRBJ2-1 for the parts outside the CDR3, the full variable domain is GAGVSQSPSNKVTEKGKDVELRCDPISGHTALYWYRQSLGQGLEFLIYFQGNSAPDKSGLPSDRFSAERTGGSVSTLTIQRTQQEDSAVYLCASRRTSGRDNEQFFGPGTRLTVL.

The CDR3 nucleotides read TGCGCCAGCAGCTTGGTTGAGTTCTCCCCTTATGAGCAGTTCTTC. Translating it yields CASSLVEFSPYEQFF. The chain joins TRBV5-1 to TRBJ2-1, with D unclear. The CDR3 sequence is 15 residues long. The germline V and J ends were trimmed by 0 bases and 8 bases, with 15 bases remaining between them. CDR1 and CDR2 from the germline V gene are SGHRS and YFSETQ.

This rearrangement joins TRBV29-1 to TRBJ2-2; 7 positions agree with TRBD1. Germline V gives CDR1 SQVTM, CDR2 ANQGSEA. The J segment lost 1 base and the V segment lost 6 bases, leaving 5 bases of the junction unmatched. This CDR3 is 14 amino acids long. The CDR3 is CSVADRVNTGELFF. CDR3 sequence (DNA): TGCAGCGTGGCTGACAGGGTGAACACCGGGGAGCTGTTTTTT.